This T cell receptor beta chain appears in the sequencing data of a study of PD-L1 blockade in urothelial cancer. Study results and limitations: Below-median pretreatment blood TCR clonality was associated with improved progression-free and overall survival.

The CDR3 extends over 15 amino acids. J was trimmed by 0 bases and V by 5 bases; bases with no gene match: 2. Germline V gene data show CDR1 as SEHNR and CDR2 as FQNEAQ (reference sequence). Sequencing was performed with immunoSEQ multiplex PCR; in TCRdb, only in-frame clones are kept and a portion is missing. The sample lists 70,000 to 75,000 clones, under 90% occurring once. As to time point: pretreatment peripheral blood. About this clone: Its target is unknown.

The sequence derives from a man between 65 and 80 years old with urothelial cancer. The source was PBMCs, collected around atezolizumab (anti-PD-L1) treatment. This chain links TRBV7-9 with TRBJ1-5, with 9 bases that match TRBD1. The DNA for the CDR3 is TGTGCCAGCAGCCGGGACAGGGTTAGCAATCAGCCCCAGCATTTT. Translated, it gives CASSRDRVSNQPQHF.